The rows below give T cell receptor beta chains drawn from one sample of a study of regulatory and conventional T cells in RAG deficiency. Assay: immunoSEQ multiplex PCR; the TCRdb copy retains only in-frame clones and omits some. Of roughly 28,000 clones in the sample, about 95% were seen once. These sequences were also reported in another study, on regulatory T cells.

Sequenced sample: CD25- CD4+ T cells sorted from blood. The origin of the receptors is a human donor in good health. Each CDR3 is given with its conserved first and last residue. The D gene is left open where the match is weak. Only some rows state a clone size, as once, few, many or a class for expanded clones.

>TRBJ2-7|TRBV29-1|.|TRBD1
CSVGTVREQYF
TGCAGCGTAGGGACAGTACGCGAGCAGTACTTC
>TRBJ1-2|TRBV27|.|TRBD1
CASSPRGTNYGYTF
TGTGCCAGCAGCCCCAGGGGGACCAACTATGGCTACACCTTC
>TRBJ1-6|TRBV2|.|.
CASIPNQGNNSPLHF
TGTGCCAGCATCCCCAATCAGGGAAATAATTCCCCCCTCCACTTT
>TRBJ1-5|TRBV6-5|once|.
CASSRSQHF
TGTGCCAGCAGTCGGTCCCAGCATTTT
>TRBJ1-4|TRBV5-1|.|.
CASSLAGVGGSEKLFF
TGCGCCAGCAGCTTGGCCGGCGTCGGAGGGAGTGAAAAACTGTTTTTT
>TRBJ1-1|TRBV2|.|TRBD1
CASSVDRVNTEAFF
TGTGCCAGCAGTGTGGACAGGGTGAACACTGAAGCTTTCTTT
>TRBJ2-5|TRBV11-3|.|TRBD1
CASSLGRDSPYQETQYF
TGTGCCAGCAGCCTAGGCCGGGACAGTCCATACCAAGAGACCCAGTACTTC
>TRBJ2-1|TRBV27|once|TRBD1
CASRPGTGRSRSYNEQFF
TGTGCCAGCAGGCCCGGGACAGGGCGGTCGCGCTCCTACAATGAGCAGTTCTTC
>TRBJ2-1|TRBV29-1|.|TRBD1
CSGGTGHNEQFF
TGCAGCGGTGGGACAGGGCACAATGAGCAGTTCTTC
>TRBJ1-4|TRBV29-1|.|.
CSVKTGSNEKLFF
TGCAGCGTGAAGACAGGTTCTAATGAAAAACTGTTTTTT
>TRBJ1-2|TRBV18|.|TRBD1
CASSSGTGDRNYGYTF
TGTGCCAGCTCGTCCGGGACAGGGGATAGGAACTATGGCTACACCTTC
>TRBJ1-3|TRBV2|.|TRBD1
CASSRDRGLKISGNTIYF
TGTGCCAGCAGCCGAGACAGGGGGCTAAAAATCTCTGGAAACACCATATATTTT